The clone carrying this TCR beta chain was counted ten times or more. The antigen remains undetermined. V was cut by 5 bases and J by 4 bases, with 16 bases left in between. From germline, CDR1 is SEHNR and CDR2 FQNEAQ (reference sequence). The CDR3 has 15 amino acids. TCRdb reanalysed the RT-PCR reads using MiXCR and keeps one entry per CDR3 protein. The data hold about 180,000 distinct CDR3 sequences, with about 10% observed a single time. The sample belongs to a study of response to subunit inactivated influenza vaccine. Overall study results and limits: Few new T cells, the authors suggested, are recruited by each seasonal influenza vaccination.

Sequencing was performed on CD8+ T cells sorted from PBMCs, taken 23 months after vaccination. The clonotype originates from a man aged 50 to 69 who received an inactivated influenza vaccine. The gene calls are TRBV7-9 and TRBJ2-3; no clear D. The CDR3 bases are TGTGCCAGCAGCCTACTTTCTGGGGTGGCAGATACGCAGTATTTT. Protein sequence: CASSLLSGVADTQYF. Full variable domain (rest looked up from reference TRBV7-9 and TRBJ2-3): DTGVSQNPRHKITKRGQNVTFRCDPISEHNRLYWYRQTLGQGPEFLTYFQNEAQLEKSRLLSDRFSAERPKGSFSTLEIQRTEQGDSAMYLCASSLLSGVADTQYFGPGTRLTVL.